This TCR beta chain was found in a study of T cells in Graves' hyperthyroidism and ophthalmopathy. Researchers took RNA transcripts and amplified the TCR beta CDR3 regions from them. Using the HTBI primer set, a first-round RT-PCR was run on the TCR CDR3. TCRdb processed the multiplex PCR reads anew with MiXCR; each CDR3 protein has one entry. The sample lists over 350,000 distinct CDR3 sequences, around 15% occurring once. Patients affected by ophthalmopathy presented a Clinical Activity Score of at least 3, a NOSPECS grade of at least 4, and disease duration below 3 months. Study conclusions and caveats: Blood also contained most expanded thyroid clonotypes above 0.001.

Points on this clonotype: Its cognate antigen is unknown.

Material for sequencing was blood. This TCR was recovered from a man over 45 with Graves' ophthalmopathy.

The CDR3 nucleotides read TGTGCCAGCAGCCCACAGAGCGGGGGCACTCTTTACGAGCAGTACTTC. Translating it yields CASSPQSGGTLYEQYF. V is TRBV11-2 and J is TRBJ2-7, with 8 bases identical to TRBD2. Germline CDR1 and CDR2: SGHAT and FQNNGV. CDR3 size: 16 residues. Trimming at V came to 5 bases and at J to 4 bases, leaving 13 bases not matched to a gene.